This T cell receptor beta chain originates from a study of T cells in Graves' hyperthyroidism and ophthalmopathy (dated by TCRdb to the late 2010s). Background for the entire study: Peripheral blood was sampled at the time of initial diagnosis, prior to any treatment. A discovery cohort of around 100 patients, roughly 45 with Graves' ophthalmopathy and about 60 with stable Graves' hyperthyroidism, was used to find distinguishing TCR V-J signatures. Prospective prediction of ophthalmopathy was tested in an independent validation cohort of fewer than 20 hyperthyroidism patients and some 17 patients who later progressed to ophthalmopathy. The 75 to 100 discovery patients were randomly split 7:3 into training and test sets. After sampling, hyperthyroidism patients received methimazole starting at 30 mg daily, and ophthalmopathy patients received high-dose intravenous methylprednisolone. The paper reports TCR Vbeta CDR3 sequencing of approximately 140 peripheral blood samples: around 41 ophthalmopathy, under 80 hyperthyroidism and around 17 progressor patients. In addition, the study compared T-cell repertoires in thyroid tissue and in blood from five to seven Graves' hyperthyroidism patients.

For this clonotype: Its antigen is unknown. Per-nucleotide qualities are absent, and no much larger clonotype sits a single base away.

Amplification of TCR beta CDR3 regions was carried out from RNA transcripts. The TCR CDR3 was subjected to a first round of RT-PCR using the HTBI primer set and the Qiagen OneStep RT-PCR kit. Libraries were constructed in a second round of multiplex PCR, after which size selection and purification were performed. Paired-end sequencing of the libraries was performed with 100 bp reads on an Illumina HiSeq2000. Regarding the original processing steps: Raw data were processed with SOAPnuke, discarding reads with adapters, uncalled bases, mean Phred below 15, or no exact constant-primer or identifier match. High-quality paired reads were merged using COPE v1.2.5, and each unique nucleotide sequence was defined as a clonotype. Clonotypes were aligned to IMGT TRBV, TRBD and TRBJ reference segments using MiTCR v1.1. Only V-J combinations with frequency above 0.0001, covering about 99% of repertoires, were analysed. The TCS score was defined as the ratio of F50 (clonal expansion) to E x V (chaos), calculated using BLOSUM62-based TCRdist between CDR3 peptides within each V-J. Welch's t-statistics and random forest reduced roughly 530 V-J features to 13, which were used in a naive Bayes classifier (R e1071). The public reads were reprocessed in TCRdb via fastp at Q25 and MiXCR, keeping in-frame beta chains. Rows merge per CDR3 protein into single entries with the most common DNA and genes. The V and J calls and clone size are TCRdb's, not the authors'. The sample profile shows 500,000 or so distinct CDR3 sequences; under 20% of them were found once. 15% to 20% of the sample is in the top ten clones.

The V end loses 9 bases and the J end loses 0 bases, and a stretch of 5 bases separates them. From cysteine to phenylalanine, the CDR3 is 11 amino acids long. The only DNA kept is the CDR3, 33 bases in frame from the first base. Taken from the germline V gene (reference sequence), the CDR1 and CDR2 loops are LNHDA and SQIVND. In the ophthalmopathy patients, disease was moderately to severely active, with a Clinical Activity Score of 3 or more, a NOSPECS grade of 4 or more, and a duration of less than 3 months. Any patient with an uncontrolled infection, another autoimmune disease, pregnancy or lactation was excluded. Diagnoses were based on clinical symptoms, serum thyroxine and TRAb, thyroid ultrasound and orbital computed tomography. Ficoll-Paque density gradient centrifugation was used to isolate PBMCs from under 11 ml of fresh peripheral blood. Total RNA was extracted using Trizol reagent, and RNA quality was assessed on an Agilent 2100 Bioanalyzer.

Results the study describes overall, beyond this receptor: Most expanded thyroid clonotypes (frequency above 0.001) were also detected in blood, a finding suggesting that blood repertoires may reflect thyroid immune responses. In validation, progression to ophthalmopathy was predicted by the model with roughly 71% sensitivity and about 72% specificity, a median of approximately 7.1 months before onset. In cross-validation, a model built on a 13 V-J signature told ophthalmopathy apart from stable hyperthyroidism with 85% to 90% sensitivity and approximately 81% specificity, and in testing the same model reached 80%/75%. Sample size was not statistically predetermined, and investigators were not blinded to group allocation.

The sample consisted of blood. The chain links TRBV19 with TRBJ1-1; the D gene assignment is ambiguous. The TCR sequence derives from a woman younger than 30 with Graves' ophthalmopathy. This receptor has the CDR3 CASALNTEAFF. At the DNA level, the sequence is TGTGCCAGCGCATTGAACACTGAAGCTTTCTTT.